These 20 T cell receptor beta chains share one sample of origin, sequenced in a study of shared clonotypes between healthy human individuals. Measured with immunoSEQ multiplex PCR; TCRdb has only the in-frame clones, and not every one. The repertoire consists of over 400,000 clones, with approximately 95% occurring once and the leading ten covering 0.064%. The sample was naive CD4+ T cells sorted from blood. Subset denoted: CD45RA+ positively selected. Receptor source: a woman between 25 and 40 years old in good health.

This chain uses TRBV7-6 with TRBJ2-2, with 8 bases fitting TRBD2. Trimming cost V 3 bases and J 3 bases; bases outside gene matches: 3. Germline loops: CDR1 SGHVS, CDR2 FNYEAQ. This CDR3 spans 15 amino acids. DNA for the CDR3: TGTGCCAGCAGCTTTGCTAGCGGGTACACCGGGGAGCTGTTTTTT. Translating it yields CASSFASGYTGELFF. Full variable domain (remainder filled in from reference TRBV7-6 and TRBJ2-2): GAGVSQSPRYKVTKRGQDVALRCDPISGHVSLYWYRQALGQGPEFLTYFNYEAQQDKSGLPNDRFSAERPEGSISTLTIQRTEQRDSAMYRCASSFASGYTGELFFGEGSRLTVL.

CDR3 region: CASSEPPTGQKFF. In nucleotides, the CDR3 is TGTGCCAGCAGTGAACCCCCGACAGGGCAAAAGTTCTTC. The chain employs TRBV6-1 and TRBJ2-1, with 7 bases matching TRBD1. CDR1 is MNHNS, CDR2 SASEGT, per germline. V was pared by 2 bases and J by 14 bases, with 9 bases of the junction left unmatched. The CDR3 totals 13 residues.

The chain links TRBV7-6 to TRBJ2-1, with no clear D. Germline lookup yields CDR1 SGHVS and CDR2 FNYEAQ. There are 14 residues in the CDR3. V dropped 1 base and J dropped 5 bases, with 9 bases sitting between them. CDR3: CASSLGWVNNEQFF. DNA of the CDR3: TGTGCCAGCAGCTTAGGTTGGGTAAACAATGAGCAGTTCTTC.

The chain couples TRBV30 to TRBJ2-7; perhaps TRBD1 as D (5 bases). CDR1 GTSNPN and CDR2 SVGIG come from the germline V gene (reference sequence). This CDR3 spans 16 amino acids. The V end lost 2 bases, the J end lost 3 bases, and 20 bases lay between the germline ends. The CDR3 bases are TGTGCCTGGAGTCGCCGCAGGGTTGTTTTGGGCTACGAGCAGTACTTC. Translating gives CAWSRRRVVLGYEQYF.

This rearrangement joins TRBV18 to TRBJ2-7; D is possibly TRBD1 or TRBD2 (6 bases each). V lost 3 bases and J lost 6, with 12 bases in between. The CDR3 runs to 13 residues. Germline loops: CDR1 KGHSH, CDR2 LQKENI. CDR3 protein: CASSPPGEVEQYF. As DNA, the CDR3 is TGTGCCAGCTCACCCCCAGGGGAGGTCGAGCAGTACTTC.

The chain couples TRBV18 to TRBJ2-3; 11 bases are a match to TRBD2. The CDR3 has 16 amino acids. Losses at the gene ends were 1 base for V and 3 bases for J; bases not matched to a gene: 3. Germline CDR1 is KGHSH and CDR2 is LQKENI. Here the CDR3 reads CASSPRASGRTDTQYF. CDR3 DNA: TGTGCCAGCTCACCACGGGCTAGCGGGAGGACAGATACGCAGTATTTT.

The rearrangement uses TRBV4-1 and TRBJ2-7, with TRBD2 matching 9 bases. The germline V gene encodes CDR1 MGHRA and CDR2 YSYEKL. V lost 1 base, J lost 9 bases, and 7 bases stayed unmatched. This CDR3 contains 14 residues. CDR3 region: CASSQGGREVAQYF. The CDR3 DNA reads as TGCGCCAGCAGCCAAGGCGGGAGGGAGGTCGCGCAGTACTTC.

The chain joins TRBV28 to TRBJ1-4, with 9 positions matching TRBD1. Germline values: CDR1 MDHEN, CDR2 SYDVKM. The CDR3 totals 16 residues. V trimming: 2 bases; J trimming: 7 bases; junction bases outside the gene matches: 8. As DNA, the CDR3 is TGTGCCAGCAGTTTAGGGGGACAGGGTGGGCGTGAAAAACTGTTTTTT. This gives the protein CASSLGGQGGREKLFF.

The gene calls are TRBV4-2 and TRBJ2-1; D is possibly TRBD1 or TRBD2 (5 bases each). This CDR3 is built from 17 residues. The germline CDR1 and CDR2 sequences are LGHNA and YNFKEQ. V lost 0 bases, J lost 3 bases, and 15 bases lay in between. The CDR3 region has the DNA TGTGCCAGCAGCCAAGACGGGGACCCGCTAGGCTACAATGAGCAGTTCTTC. Protein product: CASSQDGDPLGYNEQFF.

This rearrangement joins TRBV27 to TRBJ2-7, with 7 nucleotides matching TRBD1. The CDR3 contains 15 residues. Germline CDR1 MNHEY, CDR2 SMNVEV (reference sequence). Trimming at V came to 3 bases and at J to 2 bases, leaving 7 bases not matched to a gene. CDR3 residues: CASSFSRGRPYEQYF. As DNA, the CDR3 is TGTGCCAGCAGTTTTAGTAGGGGGCGCCCCTACGAGCAGTACTTC.

V gene TRBV7-9 combines with J gene TRBJ2-5; D may be TRBD1 or TRBD2 (7 bases each). The length of the CDR3 is 15 residues. Trimming took off 5 bases at V and 5 bases at J, with 18 bases between the two ends. Germline V gene lookup returns CDR1 SEHNR and CDR2 FQNEAQ (reference sequence). This CDR3 is CASSPFRQGGETQYF. CDR3 nucleotides: TGTGCCAGCAGCCCTTTCCGGCAGGGGGGGGAGACCCAGTACTTC. Supplemented by reference TRBV7-9 and TRBJ2-5, the full variable domain reads DTGVSQNPRHKITKRGQNVTFRCDPISEHNRLYWYRQTLGQGPEFLTYFQNEAQLEKSRLLSDRFSAERPKGSFSTLEIQRTEQGDSAMYLCASSPFRQGGETQYFGPGTRLLVL.

The genes are TRBV7-9 and TRBJ2-3; TRBD2 agrees at 8 bases. Germline CDR1 reads SEHNR; CDR2 reads FQNEAQ (reference sequence). The CDR3 extends over 16 amino acids. Unmatched junction bases numbered 4, after V lost 2 bases and J lost 0 bases. CDR3 sequence reads: CASSLSPSGSTDTQYF. The CDR3 DNA reads TGTGCCAGCAGCTTATCGCCTAGCGGGAGCACAGATACGCAGTATTTT.

The chain couples TRBV5-4 to TRBJ2-1; D is perhaps TRBD2 (6 bases). Germline V gene data show CDR1 as SGHNT and CDR2 as YYREEE (reference sequence). The CDR3 is made up of 14 amino acids. V was shortened by 5 bases and J by 5 bases, with 14 bases between the two germline ends. The CDR3 here is CASRRDHRDNEQFF. CDR3 nucleotides: TGTGCCAGCAGGCGGGACCACCGGGACAATGAGCAGTTCTTC.

This chain connects TRBV10-3 to TRBJ1-4, with 9 bases identical to TRBD1. Unmatched junction bases numbered 7, after V lost 4 bases and J lost 10 bases. The CDR3 is 14 amino acids. Germline values: CDR1 ENHRY, CDR2 SYGVKD. CDR3 DNA sequence: TGTGCCATCAGTGGGGGGACAGGGTCCGGAAAACTGTTTTTT. Translation gives CAISGGTGSGKLFF.

V and J are TRBV27 and TRBJ1-2; D may be TRBD1 (6 bases). Germline V lookup: CDR1 MNHEY, CDR2 SMNVEV (reference sequence). The V gene lost 6 bases and the J gene lost 7 bases, with 15 bases spanning the gap. The CDR3 covers 13 residues. CDR3 protein: CASRNTGFFGYTF. The CDR3 DNA reads TGTGCCAGCAGAAATACAGGGTTTTTTGGCTACACCTTC.

V is TRBV4-2 and J is TRBJ2-7, with D unclear. CDR3 length: 13 residues. The V gene lost 0 bases and the J gene lost 6 bases, with 9 bases spanning the gap. Germline V CDR1 and CDR2: LGHNA, YNFKEQ. The CDR3 region has the DNA TGTGCCAGCAGCCAAGATCGAGGTCTCGAGCAGTACTTC. This gives the protein CASSQDRGLEQYF.

This clone appeared a single time. The chain is built from TRBV11-2 and TRBJ2-1; 13 nucleotides line up with TRBD2. The CDR3 consists of 16 residues. The trim removed 5 bases at V and 8 bases at J, leaving 9 bases unmatched. The germline CDR1 and CDR2 sequences are SGHAT and FQNNGV. The CDR3 region is CASSRRTSGRFHEQFF. Written as DNA, the CDR3 is TGTGCCAGCAGCCGTCGGACTAGCGGGAGATTCCATGAGCAGTTCTTC.

This chain joins TRBV2 and TRBJ1-2, with D unresolved. The CDR3 has 13 residues. V was shortened by 6 bases and J by 7 bases, with 15 bases between the two germline ends. Germline CDR1 reads SNHLY; CDR2 reads FYNNEI. CDR3 sequence reads: CASSEREGGGYTF. The DNA for the CDR3 is TGTGCCAGCAGCGAAAGGGAGGGCGGTGGCTACACCTTC. Supplemented by reference TRBV2 and TRBJ1-2, the full variable domain reads EPEVTQTPSHQVTQMGQEVILRCVPISNHLYFYWYRQILGQKVEFLVSFYNNEISEKSEIFDDQFSVERPDGSNFTLKIRSTKLEDSAMYFCASSEREGGGYTFGSGTRLTVV.

The rearrangement links TRBV15 to TRBJ1-5; D remains unclear. Trimming shortened V by 0 bases and J by 0 bases, and 6 bases separated the two germline ends. Germline CDR1 LNHNV, CDR2 YYDKDF (reference sequence). This CDR3 has 15 residues. CDR3: CATSREHLSNQPQHF. In DNA form, the CDR3 reads TGTGCCACCAGCAGAGAGCACCTTAGCAATCAGCCCCAGCATTTT.

The chain combines TRBV11-3 with TRBJ2-4; D ambiguous. V was trimmed by 1 base and J by 3 bases, leaving 13 bases between them. The germline CDR1 and CDR2 sequences are SGHNT and YENEEA. The CDR3 extends over 16 amino acids. CDR3 coding DNA: TGTGCCAGCAGCTTAGTGCTCAGAGCCTGCAAAAACATTCAGTACTTC. This gives the protein CASSLVLRACKNIQYF.